The rows below give T cell receptor beta chains drawn from one sample of a study of metastatic and nonmetastatic thyroid tumors. TCRdb re-called the PCR reads through MiXCR. This table holds over 35,000 clones, about 15% found once. The sample comprised tumor tissue. The receptor set was obtained from a female donor with papillary thyroid cancer or a benign thyroid nodule (not recorded which). Some clones in this sample may be carry-over from other donors' samples. Both conserved end residues are part of each CDR3. A D gene is named only where the DNA matches it firmly. Rows give clone size only sometimes, using once, few, many, or a class for an expanded clone.

TGCAGTGCGAGGGCTAGGCGGGCCGAGCAGTACTTC	CSARARRAEQYF	NA	many	TRBV20-1	TRBJ2-7
TGTGCCAGCTCCCCGGTTGTCGGGAGTAGCGGCTACACCTTC	CASSPVVGSSGYTF	NA	many	TRBV18	TRBJ1-2
TGTGCCAGCAGCCGCCGTCTAGCGAACACCGGGGAGCTGTTTTTT	CASSRRLANTGELFF	NA	NA	TRBV11-1	TRBJ2-2
TGCAGCGCTAGGAGGCGGGATGGGTCCGGGGAGCTGTTTTTT	CSARRRDGSGELFF	NA	many	TRBV29-1	TRBJ2-2
TGTGCCAGCAGCCCACTTCTACCAGGGAACAATGAGCAGTTCTTC	CASSPLLPGNNEQFF	NA	many	TRBV9	TRBJ2-1
TGTGCCAGCAGTTTCCGGCTTTACAATGAGCAGTTCTTC	CASSFRLYNEQFF	NA	many	TRBV27	TRBJ2-1
TGTGCCAGCAGCTTAGAATTCGTCAATGAAAAACTGTTTTTT	CASSLEFVNEKLFF	NA	many	TRBV11-2	TRBJ1-4
TGTGCCAGCAGCATCGGGACACCTAGTACCGGGGAGCTGTTTTTT	CASSIGTPSTGELFF	NA	NA	TRBV3-1	TRBJ2-2
TGTGCCAGCGGTCTAGCGGGAGGGGTCAATGAGCAGTTCTTC	CASGLAGGVNEQFF	TRBD2	many	TRBV12-3/TRBV12-4	TRBJ2-1
TGCGCCAGCAGCCCACAGGGTTTAGGGTCCTACAATGAGCAGTTCTTC	CASSPQGLGSYNEQFF	NA	many	TRBV5-1	TRBJ2-1
TGCGCCAGCAGAAGTCAGGGGCAGTTTGAAGCTTTCTTT	CASRSQGQFEAFF	NA	NA	TRBV25-1	TRBJ1-1
TGTGCCAGCACCGCCCGGGTCGGGGAGCTGTTTTTT	CASTARVGELFF	NA	many	TRBV7-9	TRBJ2-2
TGTGCCAGTAGTGGACCCTTTTTTTATAATGAGCAGTTCTTC	CASSGPFFYNEQFF	NA	many	TRBV19	TRBJ2-1
TGTGCCAGCAGTATACGTCCAGGGGGGAGATACGAGCAGTACTTC	CASSIRPGGRYEQYF	NA	medium-sized	TRBV12-3/TRBV12-4	TRBJ2-7
TGCAGTGCTAGGGGACTAGCGGTCTACGAGCAGTACTTC	CSARGLAVYEQYF	TRBD2	NA	TRBV20-1	TRBJ2-7
TGTGCCTGTCGACCGGGACTCCACACCGATGGCTACACCTTC	CACRPGLHTDGYTF	NA	many	TRBV6-1	TRBJ1-2
TGTGCCAGCAGCCCGCGGGCTAGCGGGATCCACTACGAGCAGTACTTC	CASSPRASGIHYEQYF	TRBD2	many	TRBV9	TRBJ2-7
TGTGCCAGCAGTTTATGGGAGAACACTGAAGCTTTCTTT	CASSLWENTEAFF	NA	many	TRBV27	TRBJ1-1
TGTGCCAGCAGCTTGGGGGGACACAATGAGCAGTTCTTC	CASSLGGHNEQFF	NA	many	TRBV7-9	TRBJ2-1
TGTGCCAGCAGTTTAGGGGTTAGGGAGCAGTTCTTC	CASSLGVREQFF	NA	many	TRBV12-3/TRBV12-4	TRBJ2-1
TGCAGTGCTACGTGGCGGGAGGGCGAATCCGGGGAGCTGTTTTTT	CSATWREGESGELFF	TRBD2	NA	TRBV20-1	TRBJ2-2
TGCAGTGCTAGACAGGCAGGCGACGTAGCCAAAAACATCCAGTACTTC	CSARQAGDVAKNIQYF	NA	many	TRBV20-1	TRBJ2-4
TGCGCCAGCAGCTTGGTCGGTAGCACAGATACGCAGTATTTT	CASSLVGSTDTQYF	NA	many	TRBV5-1	TRBJ2-3
TGTGCCAGCAGGCGCGGACTAGCGGGAGAGTACGAGCAGTACTTC	CASRRGLAGEYEQYF	TRBD2	many	TRBV5-4	TRBJ2-7
TGTGCCACCAGCAGAGAGGGGGCCGACAGTTCCTATGGCTACACCTTC	CATSREGADSSYGYTF	NA	many	TRBV15	TRBJ1-2
TGCGCCAGCAGCCAAGAGATTGGGGCAGGGAACACTGAAGCTTTCTTT	CASSQEIGAGNTEAFF	NA	many	TRBV4-3	TRBJ1-1
TGTGCCAGCAGTTACCCGGGGACAGGGGGACACACCATATATTTT	CASSYPGTGGHTIYF	TRBD1	many	TRBV6-5	TRBJ1-3
TGTTCCAGCAGCCGCGACAGAATGACCGGGCAGCTGTTTTTT	CSSSRDRMTGQLFF	NA	NA	TRBV13	TRBJ2-2
TGTGCCAGCAGAGGTTCTACGGGGGCGGGAGGGCTCGAGCAGTACTTC	CASRGSTGAGGLEQYF	TRBD2	many	TRBV28	TRBJ2-7
TGCAGTGCCATCGAAGGAGCAGATACGCAGTATTTT	CSAIEGADTQYF	NA	NA	TRBV20-1	TRBJ2-3
TGTGCCACGGGACAGGGGGCGCCGGCTCAGCCCCAGCATTTT	CATGQGAPAQPQHF	TRBD1	many	TRBV15	TRBJ1-5
TGTGCCAGCAGCTTTTCTTCGGGCGTTGGCTACACCTTC	CASSFSSGVGYTF	NA	many	TRBV28	TRBJ1-2
TGCAGTGCTCCGCCGGGCACAGATACGCAGTATTTT	CSAPPGTDTQYF	NA	many	TRBV20-1	TRBJ2-3
TGTGCCACCAGCACCGGAGGGGACAGGGGGAAAAAACTGTTTTTT	CATSTGGDRGKKLFF	TRBD1	many	TRBV15	TRBJ1-4
TGTGCCAGCAGCTTAGATCGGTCCGAGCAGTACTTC	CASSLDRSEQYF	NA	medium-sized	TRBV11-2	TRBJ2-7
TGTGCCAGCAGCCGCGGTCCCATGGGCGAGCAGTACTTC	CASSRGPMGEQYF	NA	many	TRBV7-2	TRBJ2-7
TGTGCCAGCAGCCAAGATTACAGGTCTGGGGCAGATACGCAGTATTTT	CASSQDYRSGADTQYF	NA	NA	TRBV14	TRBJ2-3
TGTGCCAGCAGCTTAGATTGGGAGGCGGTAGGGACTTTAGATACGCAGTATTTT	CASSLDWEAVGTLDTQYF	NA	many	TRBV11-2	TRBJ2-3
TGTGCCTGGAGTGTACTTGCGTGGGCCAACGTCCTGACTTTC	CAWSVLAWANVLTF	NA	many	TRBV30	TRBJ2-6
TGTGCCAGCAGTTACGGACAGGCCAGGGGCTACACCTTC	CASSYGQARGYTF	TRBD1	many	TRBV12-3/TRBV12-4	TRBJ1-2
TGCAGTGCTCCATCGGGCCGCGGCAATGAGCAGTTCTTC	CSAPSGRGNEQFF	NA	many	TRBV20-1	TRBJ2-1
TGTGCCATCAGTGAGTCCGTTGGGAACCAAGAGACCCAGTACTTC	CAISESVGNQETQYF	NA	many	TRBV10-3	TRBJ2-5
TGTGCCAGCAGTTTCAGCCCAGGCCCCAAAAACATTCAGTACTTC	CASSFSPGPKNIQYF	NA	NA	TRBV27	TRBJ2-4
TGTGCCAGTAAACGCGGCAGCCAACGAATCGGAACCGGGGAGCTGTTTTTT	CASKRGSQRIGTGELFF	NA	many	TRBV19	TRBJ2-2
TGTGCCAGCTCACCAAAAAGGCCAGATACGCAGTATTTT	CASSPKRPDTQYF	NA	many	TRBV18	TRBJ2-3
TGCAGTGCTAGAGATCTCGTTGTCGAGCAGTACTTC	CSARDLVVEQYF	NA	many	TRBV20-1	TRBJ2-7
TGTGCCAGCTCACCAACGACAAGTGATGATCAGCCCCAGCATTTT	CASSPTTSDDQPQHF	NA	many	TRBV18	TRBJ1-5
TGTGCCAGCAGACCCTGGACCCGGGGCCCACCCCACGAGCAGTACTTC	CASRPWTRGPPHEQYF	NA	many	TRBV7-3	TRBJ2-7
TGTGCCTGGGTGAGGGCCACTGAAGCTTTCTTT	CAWVRATEAFF	NA	NA	TRBV30	TRBJ1-1
TGTGCCACCAGTGATTTGGTGCTGGTTGAGCAGTTCTTC	CATSDLVLVEQFF	NA	few	TRBV24-1	TRBJ2-1
TGCGCCAGCAGCCCGGGGGTGGTAGCGGGAGACCTTTTTGATAATGAGCAGTTCTTC	CASSPGVVAGDLFDNEQFF	TRBD2	many	TRBV4-3	TRBJ2-1
TGTGCCAGCAGTTACCCATTGGGGCGGGGCCTCATGAACACTGAAGCTTTCTTT	CASSYPLGRGLMNTEAFF	NA	many	TRBV6-2/TRBV6-3	TRBJ1-1
TGTGCCAGCAGCTCCCGTGACATCCGTTGGTACTTC	CASSSRDIRWYF	NA	NA	TRBV7-2	TRBJ2-7
TGTGCCAGCTCACCGATATGGCAGGGGATAAACGAGCAGTACTTC	CASSPIWQGINEQYF	NA	medium-sized	TRBV18	TRBJ2-7
TGTGCCAGCAGCTTAGTGGGCGGCAGGTCGGCAACTAATGAAAAACTGTTTTTT	CASSLVGGRSATNEKLFF	NA	many	TRBV7-2	TRBJ1-4
TGTGCCATTAATCTACAGGGTCGTGATTACGAGCAGTACTTC	CAINLQGRDYEQYF	NA	few	TRBV12-3/TRBV12-4	TRBJ2-7
TGTGCCAGCAGTTACGGCAGGGTGATCACCGGGGAGCTGTTTTTT	CASSYGRVITGELFF	NA	many	TRBV6-2/TRBV6-3	TRBJ2-2
TGCGCCAGCAGCTTGGAGCCCGTACCCTCCTACGAGCAGTACTTC	CASSLEPVPSYEQYF	NA	NA	TRBV5-1	TRBJ2-7
TGCAGTGCTAGACAGGACAGGGTTGGAACTGAAGCTTTCTTT	CSARQDRVGTEAFF	TRBD1	many	TRBV20-1	TRBJ1-1